The 25 T cell receptor beta chains in this list originate from one sample, sequenced in a study of Tregs in tolerant kidney transplant recipients. Sequencing used immunoSEQ multiplex PCR; TCRdb keeps in-frame clones, though not all of them. The top ten clones hold roughly 1.7% of a sample with roughly 86,000 clones, over 85% of them seen once. Recipients received nonmyeloablative bone marrow transplants from related graft donors, with transient mixed chimerism. The sample here was CD4+ T cells from blood (PBMCs), taken 12 months after the transplant. Receptors were obtained from a human patient who received a combined kidney and bone marrow transplant. Among the T cells, some may be from the graft donor.

The rearrangement uses TRBV6-5 and TRBJ1-2, with TRBD1 identical over 7 bases. CDR1 and CDR2 (germline): MNHEY, SVGAGI. After removal of 2 bases from V and 3 bases from J, the junction contained 3 bases not matched to a gene. This CDR3 spans 14 amino acids. The chain's CDR3 is CASSYNQGDYGYTF. The CDR3 nucleotides are TGTGCCAGCAGTTACAATCAGGGGGACTATGGCTACACCTTC.

The chain combines TRBV9 with TRBJ1-1, with D possibly matching TRBD1 (6 bases). Trimming cost V 1 base and J 5 bases, with 9 bases left between them. Germline V CDR1 and CDR2: SGDLS, YYNGEE. The CDR3 totals 13 residues. The CDR3 coding sequence is TGTGCCAGCAGCGTAACCGACAGGACTGAAGCTTTCTTT. This encodes CASSVTDRTEAFF.

This chain connects TRBV4-2 to TRBJ2-4; 11 nucleotides line up with TRBD2. Trimming at V came to 0 bases and at J to 0 bases, leaving 16 bases not matched to a gene. The germline V gene has CDR1 LGHNA and CDR2 YNFKEQ. The CDR3 contains 22 residues. The CDR3 here is CASSQEGSRVAGGPLAKNIQYF. For the CDR3, the DNA is TGTGCCAGCAGCCAAGAGGGATCCCGGGTAGCGGGAGGGCCTCTAGCCAAAAACATTCAGTACTTC.

This clone was recorded once. The J gene is TRBJ2-5, the V gene TRBV5-6, with 9 bases that match TRBD2. Trimming cost V 6 bases and J 4 bases; bases outside gene matches: 7. The germline V gene has CDR1 SGHDT and CDR2 YYEEEE. The CDR3 length is 14 residues. DNA for the CDR3: TGTGCCAGCACCTCGGTAGCGGGAGTAGAGACCCAGTACTTC. This gives the protein CASTSVAGVETQYF.

The V and J genes are TRBV5-4 and TRBJ2-7, with unresolved D. The germline V and J ends were trimmed by 0 bases and 0 bases, with 10 bases remaining between them. From germline, CDR1 is SGHNT and CDR2 YYREEE (reference sequence). CDR3 length equals 15 residues. The CDR3 sequence is CASSLAGYSSYEQYF. The CDR3 coding sequence is TGTGCCAGCAGCTTGGCAGGATACAGCTCCTACGAGCAGTACTTC.

The chain recombines TRBV18 with TRBJ2-7; 8 bases map to TRBD1. V trimming: 3 bases; J trimming: 5 bases; junction bases outside the gene matches: 9. The CDR3 is made up of 15 amino acids. In germline, CDR1 is KGHSH, CDR2 LQKENI. CDR3: CASSPTQTGVNEQYF. The CDR3, as DNA: TGTGCCAGCTCACCGACCCAGACAGGGGTGAACGAGCAGTACTTC.

This sequence joins TRBV28 and TRBJ2-6; D may be TRBD1 (6 bases). This CDR3 region has 15 residues. Germline CDR1 reads MDHEN; CDR2 reads SYDVKM. V was shortened by 9 bases and J by 4 bases, with 16 bases between the two germline ends. CDR3 sequence (DNA): TGTGCCAGTTCGGACAGTCTAGTAGGGGCCAACGTCCTGACTTTC. Translated, it gives CASSDSLVGANVLTF.

The chain uses TRBV5-1 and TRBJ1-4; D is unresolved. Germline V CDR1 and CDR2: SGHRS, YFSETQ. The CDR3 covers 14 residues. V lost 0 bases, J lost 3 bases, and 6 bases lay in between. The CDR3 loop reads CASSLGPSNEKLFF. The CDR3 nucleotides are TGCGCCAGCAGCTTGGGGCCTTCTAATGAAAAACTGTTTTTT.

The chain is built from TRBV9 and TRBJ2-2; D perhaps matches TRBD2 (6 bases). The V end lost 3 bases, the J end lost 3 bases, and 9 bases lay between the germline ends. There are 14 residues in the CDR3. CDR1 is SGDLS, CDR2 YYNGEE, per germline. The CDR3 DNA sequence: TGTGCCAGCAGCGCAACGGGAGACACCGGGGAGCTGTTTTTT. Translation: CASSATGDTGELFF.

On this clone: The same CDR3 arises from other DNA sequences in this sample as well. The chain carries TRBV13 and TRBJ1-6; no firm D call. The V end was cut by 3 bases, the J end by 0 bases, with 9 bases between. This CDR3 spans 16 amino acids. Germline assignment: CDR1 PRHDT and CDR2 FYEKMQ (reference sequence). The CDR3 here is CASSFGVGSYNSPLHF. The CDR3 DNA reads TGTGCCAGCAGCTTCGGGGTTGGCTCCTATAATTCACCCCTCCACTTT.

CDR3 in DNA: TGTGCCAGCAGCTTAACTAGCGGGAGTAGGTACAATGAGCAGTTCTTC. Translating gives CASSLTSGSRYNEQFF. V usage is TRBV7-2 and J usage is TRBJ2-1, with 11 bases aligning to TRBD2. The germline CDR1 and CDR2 sequences are SGHTA and FQGNSA. This CDR3 comprises 16 residues. The junction had 4 bases not matched to a gene; V was cut back by 2 bases and J by 4 bases.

This clone was recorded only once. The V and J genes are TRBV11-2 and TRBJ2-5; a possible D gene is TRBD2 (5 bases). This CDR3 contains 14 residues. V shed 11 bases and J shed 5 bases, with 21 bases lying between them. Germline V gene lookup returns CDR1 SGHAT and CDR2 FQNNGV. The CDR3 loop reads CASGRAFPGETQYF. The CDR3 DNA reads TGTGCCTCAGGAAGGGCCTTTCCGGGGGAGACCCAGTACTTC.

The chain carries TRBV19 and TRBJ1-1, with 7 bases fitting TRBD1. V lost 5 bases to trimming and J lost 0 bases; unmatched junction nucleotides: 6. Germline CDR1 and CDR2: LNHDA and SQIVND (reference sequence). The length of the CDR3 is 15 residues. CDR3 nucleotides: TGTGCCAGTAGTCTAAACAGGGGTCTGAACACTGAAGCTTTCTTT. Its translation: CASSLNRGLNTEAFF.

This chain uses TRBV9 with TRBJ2-3; D ambiguous. V lost 0 bases, J lost 0 bases, and 5 bases lay in between. CDR3 length equals 14 residues. Germline-derived CDR1 and CDR2 are SGDLS and YYNGEE. The CDR3, as DNA: TGTGCCAGCAGCGTAGTACAGAGCACAGATACGCAGTATTTT. Translation: CASSVVQSTDTQYF. Filled out from reference TRBV9 and TRBJ2-3, the complete variable domain reads DSGVTQTPKHLITATGQRVTLRCSPRSGDLSVYWYQQSLDQGLQFLIQYYNGEERAKGNILERFSAQQFPDLHSELNLSSLELGDSALYFCASSVVQSTDTQYFGPGTRLTVL.

Comments on this clone: This sample also contains other DNA sequences that code for the same CDR3. The rearrangement uses TRBV7-2 and TRBJ1-6; TRBD1 agrees at 9 bases. V shed 4 bases and J 6 bases; nucleotides not matched to a gene: 4. Germline CDR1 reads SGHTA; CDR2 reads FQGNSA. This CDR3 spans 15 amino acids. The DNA for the CDR3 is TGTGCCAGCAGCTCTTTGACAGGGGGTAATTCACCCCTCCACTTT. This sequence encodes CASSSLTGGNSPLHF.

Comments on this clone: Other DNA variants within this sample encode the same CDR3. The chain links TRBV7-2 to TRBJ2-1; possibly TRBD2 for D (5 bases). The CDR3 has 15 amino acids. Trimming left V 3 bases short and J 2 bases short, with 11 bases between. Looked up from germline, CDR1 is SGHTA and CDR2 is FQGNSA. This chain's CDR3 is CASSLTSGTYNEQFF. In DNA form, the CDR3 reads TGTGCCAGCAGCTTGACGAGCGGAACCTACAATGAGCAGTTCTTC.

As to this clone: Other DNA sequences in the sample encode the same CDR3. This chain links TRBV18 with TRBJ1-6; 7 bases align to TRBD1. With 3 bases clipped from V and 8 bases from J, the junction kept 7 bases outside the gene matches. Germline V gene sequence: CDR1 KGHSH, CDR2 LQKENI. The CDR3 totals 15 residues. DNA of the CDR3: TGTGCCAGCTCACCGGGGTACAGGGGTGATTCACCCCTCCACTTT. It encodes CASSPGYRGDSPLHF.

The chain combines TRBV5-1 with TRBJ1-2; unclear D gene. This CDR3 contains 14 residues. The ends were cut back, 4 bases at V and 2 bases at J, with 12 bases in the middle. Germline values: CDR1 SGHRS, CDR2 YFSETQ. The CDR3 here is CASSPTGSNYGYTF. The CDR3 nucleotides read TGCGCCAGCAGCCCGACGGGTTCCAACTATGGCTACACCTTC.

This chain links TRBV27 with TRBJ2-7, with TRBD1 identical over 10 bases. Germline lookup yields CDR1 MNHEY and CDR2 SMNVEV (reference sequence). The CDR3 spans 13 residues. J lost 6 bases, V lost 8 bases, and 7 bases had no gene match. The CDR3 region has the DNA TGTGCCAGCCGGGGACAGGGGATAGGCGAGCAGTACTTC. This translates into CASRGQGIGEQYF.

This rearrangement joins TRBV9 to TRBJ2-5; 11 nucleotides align to TRBD1. Unmatched junction bases numbered 3, after V lost 0 bases and J lost 2 bases. The CDR3 has 16 residues. CDR1 is SGDLS and CDR2 is YYNGEE in the germline V gene. CDR3 nucleotide sequence: TGTGCCAGCAGCGTAGGAGGGACAGGGGGGCAAGAGACCCAGTACTTC. Protein: CASSVGGTGGQETQYF.

This sequence joins TRBV11-3 and TRBJ2-1, with TRBD2 matching over 11 bases. Germline CDR1 and CDR2: SGHNT and YENEEA. The CDR3 is made up of 17 amino acids. The V segment lost 1 base and the J segment 4 bases; nucleotides outside the gene matches: 6. CDR3 sequence (DNA): TGTGCCAGCAGCTTAGGACTGACTAGCGGGGCTTACAATGAGCAGTTCTTC. It translates to CASSLGLTSGAYNEQFF. The entire variable domain, with the rest obtained from reference TRBV11-3 and TRBJ2-1, is as follows: EAGVVQSPRYKIIEKKQPVAFWCNPISGHNTLYWYLQNLGQGPELLIRYENEEAVDDSQLPKDRFSAERLKGVDSTLKIQPAELGDSAVYLCASSLGLTSGAYNEQFFGPGTRLTVL.

The chain is built from TRBV11-3 and TRBJ2-5; TRBD2 matches 13 bases. The germline V gene has CDR1 SGHNT and CDR2 YENEEA. The CDR3 extends over 15 amino acids. Germline trimming cut 5 bases from V and 5 bases from J; bases unmatched to any gene: 5. In nucleotides, the CDR3 is TGTGCCAGCAGCCCCCGGACTAGCGGGAGTGAGACCCAGTACTTC. Amino acid sequence: CASSPRTSGSETQYF. Complete variable domain (other parts from reference TRBV11-3 and TRBJ2-5): EAGVVQSPRYKIIEKKQPVAFWCNPISGHNTLYWYLQNLGQGPELLIRYENEEAVDDSQLPKDRFSAERLKGVDSTLKIQPAELGDSAVYLCASSPRTSGSETQYFGPGTRLLVL.

The chain couples TRBV29-1 to TRBJ2-5; 7 nucleotides line up with TRBD2. The J segment lost 7 bases and the V segment lost 2 bases, leaving 13 bases of the junction unmatched. This CDR3 contains 15 residues. Germline CDR1 SQVTM, CDR2 ANQGSEA. The CDR3 nucleotides are TGCAGCGTTGAAAAGACTAGCCGACCTACAAGGACCCAGTACTTC. It yields the protein CSVEKTSRPTRTQYF.

The chain couples TRBV15 to TRBJ2-1; D is possibly TRBD1 (5 bases). Germline assignment: CDR1 LNHNV and CDR2 YYDKDF (reference sequence). The ends were cut back, 5 bases at V and 4 bases at J, with 15 bases in the middle. This CDR3 has 15 residues. In DNA form, the CDR3 reads TGTGCCACCAGCTTCTCCAGGGCACTTTACAATGAGCAGTTCTTC. It specifies CATSFSRALYNEQFF.

The chain carries TRBV5-4 and TRBJ1-4; 9 positions match TRBD1. Germline CDR1 and CDR2: SGHNT and YYREEE (reference sequence). V lost 4 bases to trimming and J lost 0 bases; unmatched junction nucleotides: 7. This CDR3 is 17 amino acids long. CDR3 coding DNA: TGTGCCAGCAGCAAGGACAGGGGAACCGCAACTAATGAAAAACTGTTTTTT. It encodes CASSKDRGTATNEKLFF.